A single sample is the source of the 32 T cell receptor beta chains below, sequenced in a study of T cells in Graves' hyperthyroidism and ophthalmopathy. From RNA transcripts, TCR beta CDR3 regions were amplified. HTBI primers were the set used in a first-round RT-PCR of the TCR CDR3. Each CDR3 protein is one row after TCRdb ran MiXCR on the multiplex PCR reads. The data hold around 600,000 distinct CDR3 sequences, with approximately 14% observed a single time. The sequencing sample was made of blood. These receptors all stem from a woman in her 30s with Graves' hyperthyroidism.

The chain links TRBV11-2 to TRBJ2-5; TRBD1 matches at 9 bases. J gave up 6 bases and V 5 bases, and 4 bases lay outside the gene matches. Germline CDR1 SGHAT, CDR2 FQNNGV. This CDR3 has 13 amino acids. This CDR3 reads CASSITGGQTQYF. As DNA, the CDR3 is TGTGCCAGCAGCATAACAGGGGGCCAGACCCAGTACTTC.

This clonotype was found a few times. The rearrangement joins TRBV15 to TRBJ1-2, with a tentative D call TRBD1 (5 bases). Trimming took 0 bases from V and 6 from J, leaving 8 bases between them. CDR3 length: 13 amino acids. CDR1 is LNHNV and CDR2 is YYDKDF in the germline V gene (reference sequence). This chain's CDR3 is CATSRDQGDGYTF. In nucleotides, the CDR3 is TGTGCCACCAGCAGAGATCAAGGGGATGGCTACACCTTC.

The V call is TRBV19, the J call TRBJ2-2; 7 bases are shared with TRBD2. Trimming at V came to 3 bases and at J to 5 bases, leaving 9 bases not matched to a gene. The CDR3 loop spans 16 amino acids. Germline CDR1 and CDR2: LNHDA and SQIVND (reference sequence). The DNA for the CDR3 is TGTGCCAGTAGTATCACCGGGACTACACTTACCGGGGAGCTGTTTTTT. It specifies CASSITGTTLTGELFF.

This clonotype occurred many times. The rearrangement uses TRBV30 and TRBJ2-7; D possibly corresponds to TRBD2 (6 bases). Trimming removed 4 bases at V and 6 bases at J, with 13 bases between. Germline lookup yields CDR1 GTSNPN and CDR2 SVGIG (reference sequence). The CDR3 covers 12 residues. In DNA form, the CDR3 reads TGTGCCTGGACTCCAACGGGAGCCGAGCAGTACTTC. It translates to CAWTPTGAEQYF.

This clonotype has ten or more counts. V and J are TRBV5-1 and TRBJ2-1, with D perhaps assigned TRBD1 or TRBD2 (5 bases each). The germline CDR1 and CDR2 sequences are SGHRS and YFSETQ. Trimming pared 4 bases from V and 7 bases from J, leaving 18 bases between. The CDR3 loop spans 15 amino acids. CDR3 bases: TGCGCCAGCAGCCCCCCTACGGGGCTGACTAATGAGCAGTTCTTC. Residues: CASSPPTGLTNEQFF.

This clonotype appeared a few times. The chain recombines TRBV14 with TRBJ2-1; 11 positions match TRBD2. Germline-derived CDR1 and CDR2 are SGHDN and FVKESK. After removal of 2 bases from V and 4 bases from J, the junction contained 4 bases not matched to a gene. The CDR3 length is 16 residues. The CDR3 nucleotides are TGTGCCAGCAGCCAATTAGCGGGAGGGTTTTACAATGAGCAGTTCTTC. The encoded protein is CASSQLAGGFYNEQFF.

Points on this clonotype: A much larger clone lies a single base off, so this may be a read error. The chain joins TRBV29-1 to TRBJ2-6; D possibly corresponds to TRBD2 (5 bases). V lost 1 base and J lost 2, with 6 bases in between. The CDR3 consists of 14 residues. CDR1 is SQVTM and CDR2 is ANQGSEA in the germline V gene. This chain's CDR3 is CSVEVEAGANVLTF. In nucleotides, the CDR3 is TGCAGCGTTGAAGTGGAGGCTGGGGCCAACGTCCTGACTTTC.

This clonotype appeared many times. The chain employs TRBV10-3 and TRBJ2-1; a possible D gene is TRBD2 (7 bases). Germline CDR1 and CDR2: ENHRY and SYGVKD. The CDR3 runs to 13 residues. Between the trimmed V and J ends, which lost 10 bases and 8 bases, there was a span of 18 bases. The CDR3 nucleotides are TGTGCCAGCACAGGGAGGGAGGACGATGAGCAGTTCTTC. Translating gives CASTGREDDEQFF.

This clonotype was detected ten times or more. The J gene is TRBJ2-7, the V gene TRBV5-1; possibly TRBD2 for D (6 bases). V gave up 0 bases and J gave up 3 bases, with 16 bases separating them. The CDR3 length is 16 residues. CDR1 is SGHRS and CDR2 is YFSETQ in the germline V gene. CDR3 bases: TGCGCCAGCAGCTTGGCCGGAGGGCCTAGGGGCTACGAGCAGTACTTC. Protein: CASSLAGGPRGYEQYF.

This rearrangement joins TRBV6-2 or TRBV6-3 to TRBJ1-4, with no clear D. The V end lost 2 bases, the J end lost 6 bases, and 7 bases lay between the germline ends. The CDR3 consists of 13 residues. Germline CDR1 and CDR2: MNHEY and SVGEGT. In DNA form, the CDR3 reads TGTGCCAGCAGTTACGGGCCTCATGAAAAACTGTTTTTT. It specifies CASSYGPHEKLFF.

The chain combines TRBV10-3 with TRBJ1-1, with D perhaps TRBD1 (5 bases). Germline CDR1 is ENHRY and CDR2 is SYGVKD. Trimming pared 7 bases from V and 4 bases from J, leaving 13 bases between. The CDR3 has 13 residues. CDR3 in DNA: TGTGCCATCATGAAGGGGTTCGGCACTGAAGCTTTCTTT. It is translated as CAIMKGFGTEAFF.

The CDR3 sequence is CASKPTTSDEQFF. The CDR3 bases are TGTGCCAGCAAACCAACTACATCCGATGAGCAGTTCTTC. The V and J genes are TRBV6-9 and TRBJ2-1, with D unclear. V gave up 7 bases and J gave up 8 bases, with 15 bases separating them. The CDR3 spans 13 residues. Germline loops: CDR1 MNHGY, CDR2 SVAAGI.

Notes on this clonotype: This may arise from a read error, as a much more abundant clone is one base away. The chain combines TRBV7-3 with TRBJ2-2; 7 nucleotides agree with TRBD1. This CDR3 region has 16 residues. Germline loops: CDR1 SGHTA, CDR2 FQGTGA. V lost 0 bases to trimming and J lost 2 bases; unmatched junction nucleotides: 3. The CDR3 loop reads CASSLTWDSNTGELFF. The DNA for the CDR3 is TGTGCCAGCAGCTTAACCTGGGACAGTAACACCGGGGAGCTGTTTTTT.

The gene calls are TRBV7-9 and TRBJ2-1, with no clear D. Trimming cost V 5 bases and J 7 bases, with 9 bases left between them. This CDR3 contains 12 residues. Germline V CDR1 and CDR2: SEHNR, FQNEAQ (reference sequence). The CDR3 DNA sequence: TGTGCCAGCAGCGGCCTGGCGAATGAGCAGTTCTTC. It is translated as CASSGLANEQFF.

The chain has TRBV5-1 and TRBJ2-2; maybe TRBD2 (6 bases). Per germline, CDR1 SGHRS and CDR2 YFSETQ. This CDR3 is built from 15 residues. Trimming took off 0 bases at V and 4 bases at J, with 10 bases between the two ends. The CDR3 DNA reads TGCGCCAGCAGCTTGGACGGGCGGGGCACCGGGGAGCTGTTTTTT. This encodes CASSLDGRGTGELFF.

V usage is TRBV19 and J usage is TRBJ1-2; 7 bases align to TRBD1. V lost 5 bases to trimming and J lost 6 bases; unmatched junction nucleotides: 6. The CDR3 covers 13 residues. Germline V gene data show CDR1 as LNHDA and CDR2 as SQIVND (reference sequence). The CDR3: CASSQRQGHGYTF. Here the CDR3 DNA reads TGTGCCAGTAGTCAGAGACAGGGTCATGGCTACACCTTC.

The chain is built from TRBV13 and TRBJ2-1; the match to TRBD2 covers 8 bases. Germline-derived CDR1 and CDR2 are PRHDT and FYEKMQ (reference sequence). The CDR3 sequence is 18 residues long. V shed 5 bases and J 0 bases; nucleotides not matched to a gene: 12. This CDR3 is CASSLPPSSGSSYNEQFF. For the CDR3, the DNA is TGTGCCAGCAGCCTCCCGCCTTCAAGCGGGAGCTCCTACAATGAGCAGTTCTTC. The full variable domain, its missing parts supplied by reference TRBV13 and TRBJ2-1, is AAGVIQSPRHLIKEKRETATLKCYPIPRHDTVYWYQQGPGQDPQFLISFYEKMQSDKGSIPDRFSAQQFSDYHSELNMSSLELGDSALYFCASSLPPSSGSSYNEQFFGPGTRLTVL.

This clonotype was observed many times. V is TRBV15 and J is TRBJ2-2; D perhaps matches TRBD1 (6 bases). The CDR3 runs to 15 residues. The V end was cut by 5 bases, the J end by 7 bases, with 17 bases between. Germline CDR1 LNHNV, CDR2 YYDKDF (reference sequence). The CDR3 DNA reads as TGTGCCACCAGCGTTACCGTACAGGGTAACGGGGAGCTGTTTTTT. Residues: CATSVTVQGNGELFF.

The V gene is TRBV10-3, the J gene TRBJ2-1, with 9 nucleotides matching TRBD2. Germline V lookup: CDR1 ENHRY, CDR2 SYGVKD. V lost 4 bases and J lost 5; bases outside the gene matches: 12. The CDR3 has 17 amino acids. The CDR3 protein is CAISVTLAGFPDNEQFF. The CDR3 DNA reads TGTGCCATCAGTGTTACCCTAGCGGGATTCCCAGACAATGAGCAGTTCTTC.

In its sample, this clonotype was seen many times. J is TRBJ2-7 and V is TRBV9; TRBD1 might be the D (5 bases). The V end was cut by 0 bases, the J end by 1 base, with 5 bases between. The CDR3 is 13 amino acids. Per the germline V gene, CDR1 is SGDLS and CDR2 is YYNGEE. The CDR3 nucleotides read TGTGCCAGCAGCGTAGGACAGTCCTACGAGCAGTACTTC. Amino acids: CASSVGQSYEQYF.

Many counts were recorded for this clonotype. The genes are TRBV7-8 and TRBJ2-1; D might be TRBD2 (5 bases). The CDR3 has 17 amino acids. The ends were cut back, 5 bases at V and 3 bases at J, with 20 bases in the middle. CDR1 and CDR2 (germline): SGHVS, FQNEAQ. The CDR3 loop is CASSPGLRPAGYNEQFF. For the CDR3, the DNA is TGTGCCAGCAGCCCAGGTCTGAGGCCTGCGGGCTACAATGAGCAGTTCTTC.

Many counts were recorded for this clonotype. V gene TRBV20-1 combines with J gene TRBJ2-1; D is possibly TRBD2 (5 bases). The germline V gene encodes CDR1 DFQATT and CDR2 SNEGSKA (reference sequence). The CDR3 spans 14 residues. Deletions cut 5 bases from V and 0 bases from J, with 11 bases between. As DNA, the CDR3 is TGCAGTGCTCAGGACCGGGACTCCTACAATGAGCAGTTCTTC. Translated, it gives CSAQDRDSYNEQFF.

As concerns this clonotype: A much larger clone sits a single nucleotide away, making a read error possible. V gene TRBV3-1 combines with J gene TRBJ2-2; TRBD2 matches at 13 bases. CDR1 is LGHDT and CDR2 is YNNKEL in the germline V gene (reference sequence). The CDR3 totals 18 residues. J was trimmed by 1 base and V by 3 bases; bases with no gene match: 5. CDR3 in DNA: TGTGCCAGCAGCCAGAGACTAGCGGGAGGACAGAACACCGGGGAGCTGTTTTTT. It encodes CASSQRLAGGQNTGELFF.

This clonotype came up a few times. This sequence joins TRBV5-5 and TRBJ2-7; D perhaps matches TRBD2 (6 bases). V lost 0 bases to trimming and J lost 0 bases, with 13 bases between them. CDR1 is SGHKS and CDR2 is YYEKEE in the germline V gene (reference sequence). The CDR3 is made up of 16 amino acids. CDR3 DNA sequence: TGTGCCAGCAGCTTGGAACGGGGGACCCCCTCCTACGAGCAGTACTTC. This gives the protein CASSLERGTPSYEQYF.

Only a few counts were recorded for this clonotype. The V and J genes are TRBV30 and TRBJ2-1, with 8 nucleotides matching TRBD2. The CDR3 consists of 14 residues. The V and J ends lost 3 bases and 1 base, in that order; junction bases with no gene match: 2. CDR1 and CDR2 from the germline V gene are GTSNPN and SVGIG (reference sequence). The CDR3 loop is CAWRLAESYNEQFF. The CDR3 DNA reads as TGTGCCTGGAGACTAGCGGAATCCTACAATGAGCAGTTCTTC.

This clonotype was observed many times. The chain carries TRBV29-1 and TRBJ1-2, with TRBD1 matching 12 bases. In germline, CDR1 is SQVTM, CDR2 ANQGSEA. The CDR3 length is 15 residues. The ends lost 2 bases at V and 2 bases at J; junction bases unmatched: 3. The CDR3 nucleotides read TGCAGCGTTGAACAGGGACAGGGGGCCAACTATGGCTACACCTTC. It yields the protein CSVEQGQGANYGYTF.

This clonotype was counted ten times or more. CDR3 bases: TGTGCCAGCAGTGAAGGGGGAAGCGGGAACGACGAGCAGTACTTC. Translating gives CASSEGGSGNDEQYF. V is TRBV6-1 and J is TRBJ2-7; 7 bases align to TRBD2. The germline gives CDR1 MNHNS, CDR2 SASEGT. CDR3 length: 15 residues. J lost 5 bases, V lost 1 base, and 8 bases had no gene match.

This clonotype was counted between two and nine times. The rearrangement uses TRBV5-1 and TRBJ2-1, with TRBD2 matching 8 bases. V shed 4 bases, J shed 7 bases, and the junction held 7 bases outside the gene matches. Germline V CDR1 and CDR2: SGHRS, YFSETQ. The CDR3 runs to 14 residues. Here the CDR3 DNA reads TGCGCCAGCAGCACCGTAGCGGGGAGGAATGAGCAGTTCTTC. Translating it yields CASSTVAGRNEQFF.

Ten or more counts support this clonotype. The chain has TRBV12-3 or TRBV12-4 and TRBJ1-4; the D gene is possibly TRBD1 (5 bases). The CDR3 extends over 15 amino acids. Trimming pared 7 bases from V and 0 bases from J, leaving 12 bases between. In DNA, the CDR3 is TGTGCCAGCACCTCGGGGGTTTCAACTAATGAAAAACTGTTTTTT. Protein product: CASTSGVSTNEKLFF.

V gene TRBV7-4 combines with J gene TRBJ2-7, with no clear D. This CDR3 region has 14 residues. Trimming cost V 1 base and J 3 bases, with 10 bases left between them. Per germline, CDR1 SGHVT and CDR2 SQSDAQ. CDR3: CASSLESYYYEQYF. The CDR3 DNA reads as TGTGCCAGCAGCTTAGAGTCCTATTACTACGAGCAGTACTTC.

The V and J genes are TRBV27 and TRBJ2-3, with TRBD2 matching 11 bases. Germline V gene data show CDR1 as MNHEY and CDR2 as SMNVEV (reference sequence). V shed 4 bases, J shed 2 bases, and the junction held 5 bases outside the gene matches. The CDR3 has 16 amino acids. The CDR3 DNA reads as TGTGCCAGCAGTTCGACTAGCGGGACGGACACAGATACGCAGTATTTT. The encoded protein is CASSSTSGTDTDTQYF.

This clonotype was observed at least ten times. The chain carries TRBV3-1 and TRBJ1-2; no firm D call. Trimming took 9 bases from V and 2 from J, leaving 10 bases between them. The V gene's germline CDR1 is LGHDT and CDR2 YNNKEL (reference sequence). The CDR3 length is 12 residues. The CDR3, as DNA: TGTGCCAGTGCCGAGGCCAACTATGGCTACACCTTC. Its translation is CASAEANYGYTF. Complete variable domain (other parts from reference TRBV3-1 and TRBJ1-2): DTAVSQTPKYLVTQMGNDKSIKCEQNLGHDTMYWYKQDSKKFLKIMFSYNNKELIINETVPNRFSPKSPDKAHLNLHINSLELGDSAVYFCASAEANYGYTFGSGTRLTVV.